A single count supports the clone carrying this TCR beta chain. This entry comes from a study of T cells in Graves' hyperthyroidism and ophthalmopathy. CDR1 and CDR2 from the germline V gene are SQVTM and ANQGSEA. The CDR3 loop spans 17 amino acids. Amplification of TCR beta CDR3 regions used RNA as the template. RT-PCR in the first round (using the HTBI primer set) targeted the TCR CDR3. TCRdb re-analysed the multiplex PCR reads in MiXCR, keeping a single row per CDR3 protein. The data hold some 800,000 distinct CDR3 sequences, with around 39% observed a single time. The V and J genes are TRBV29-1 and TRBJ2-2, with 14 bases that match TRBD2. Sequences were obtained from blood. This receptor was taken from a man between 18 and 35 years old with Graves' hyperthyroidism. The CDR3: CSVPGTSGRLGTGELFF. The CDR3 DNA follows: TGCAGTGTCCCCGGGACTAGCGGGAGACTGGGCACCGGGGAGCTGTTTTTT.